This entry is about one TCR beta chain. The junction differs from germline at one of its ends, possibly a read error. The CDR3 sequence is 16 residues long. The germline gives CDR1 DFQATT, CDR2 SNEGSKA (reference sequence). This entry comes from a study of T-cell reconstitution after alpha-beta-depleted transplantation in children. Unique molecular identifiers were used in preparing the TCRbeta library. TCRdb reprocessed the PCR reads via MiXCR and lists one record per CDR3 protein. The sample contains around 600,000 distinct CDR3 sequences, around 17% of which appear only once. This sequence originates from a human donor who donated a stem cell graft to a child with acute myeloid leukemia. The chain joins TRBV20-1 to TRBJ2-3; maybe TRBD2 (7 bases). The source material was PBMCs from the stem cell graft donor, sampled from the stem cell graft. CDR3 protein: CCARGGGAHSTDTQYF. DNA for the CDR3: TGCTGTGCTAGGGGGGGGGGAGCTCATAGCACAGATACGCAGTATTTT.